One sample yielded the 9 T cell receptor beta chains listed below, sequenced in a study of blood T cell repertoires in COVID-19. Libraries were prepared by immunoSEQ multiplex PCR; TCRdb keeps only in-frame clonotypes and omits some of them. Of around 170,000 clones in the sample, about 80% were seen once. The sequenced sample was peripheral blood. Receptors originate from a man aged 30-40 years with active or convalescent COVID-19.

The chain carries TRBV6-5 and TRBJ1-1, with a weak D call TRBD1 (5 bases). CDR1 is MNHEY and CDR2 is SVGAGI in the germline V gene. Trimming cost V 8 bases and J 4 bases, with 11 bases left between them. The CDR3 consists of 12 residues. The CDR3, as DNA: TGTGCCAGCTGGGGCGGGGGCACTGAAGCTTTCTTT. It specifies CASWGGGTEAFF.

Only a few counts were recorded for this clone. V usage is TRBV25-1 and J usage is TRBJ1-3; possible D gene TRBD1, 5 bases. The CDR3 runs to 15 residues. The V end lost 7 bases, the J end lost 0 bases, and 13 bases lay between the germline ends. CDR1 is MGHDK and CDR2 is SYGVNS in the germline V gene. CDR3 bases: TGTGCCAGCACCCCCGGACAATTCTCTGGAAACACCATATATTTT. Its translation is CASTPGQFSGNTIYF.

V usage is TRBV7-9 and J usage is TRBJ2-7; D is possibly TRBD2 (5 bases). Germline CDR1 and CDR2: SEHNR and FQNEAQ (reference sequence). The V and J ends lost 3 bases and 2 bases respectively, with 5 bases between them. CDR3 length: 12 residues. In DNA, the CDR3 is TGTGCCAGCAGCTTGGGAGCCTACGAGCAGTACTTC. Its protein is CASSLGAYEQYF.

The V gene is TRBV6-5, the J gene TRBJ1-5; D is perhaps TRBD1 (5 bases). Trimming took off 4 bases at V and 9 bases at J, with 19 bases between the two ends. This CDR3 contains 15 residues. The germline CDR1 and CDR2 sequences are MNHEY and SVGAGI. The CDR3 sequence is CASSLGAGGGGPQHF. As DNA, the CDR3 is TGTGCCAGCAGTTTGGGCGCGGGCGGCGGGGGGCCCCAGCATTTT.

The rearrangement joins TRBV4-3 to TRBJ2-5; 7 nucleotides align to TRBD1. CDR1 and CDR2 (germline): LGHNA, YSLEER. The CDR3 runs 14 residues. V was clipped by 0 bases and J by 6 bases; unmatched bases: 4. CDR3 DNA: TGCGCCAGCAGCCAAGATAGGGGGCAGAAGACCCAGTACTTC. Amino acids: CASSQDRGQKTQYF.

The chain uses TRBV5-6 and TRBJ2-7, with a weak D call TRBD2 (5 bases). Between the trimmed V and J ends, which lost 7 bases and 0 bases, there was a span of 17 bases. Germline lookup yields CDR1 SGHDT and CDR2 YYEEEE. This CDR3 is 15 amino acids long. CDR3 nucleotide sequence: TGTGCCAGCGGCTCCGTAAGGAGGAGCTCCTACGAGCAGTACTTC. Its translation is CASGSVRRSSYEQYF.

This clone has a handful of counts. The rearrangement uses TRBV28 and TRBJ2-1, with D uncertain. V dropped 11 bases and J dropped 8 bases, with 10 bases sitting between them. The V gene's germline CDR1 is MDHEN and CDR2 SYDVKM. The CDR3 sequence is 10 residues long. The CDR3 here is CARLRDEQFF. The CDR3 nucleotides read TGTGCCCGCCTTCGGGATGAGCAGTTCTTC.

As for this clone: This CDR3 is also generated by other DNA sequences in the sample. The chain couples TRBV6-5 to TRBJ1-1; D uncertain. The CDR3 length is 14 residues. V dropped 2 bases and J dropped 1 base, with 8 bases sitting between them. Germline lookup yields CDR1 MNHEY and CDR2 SVGAGI. The CDR3 is CASSYRERNTEAFF. The DNA of the CDR3 is TGTGCCAGCAGTTACCGGGAGAGGAACACTGAAGCTTTCTTT.

This rearrangement joins TRBV9 to TRBJ1-2; TRBD1 is a possible D gene (6 bases). CDR1 and CDR2 (germline): SGDLS, YYNGEE. Trimming removed 3 bases from V and 2 bases from J, with 14 bases in between. CDR3 length: 15 amino acids. CDR3 nucleotide sequence: TGTGCCAGCAGCGATTACAGGGATCGAAACTATGGCTACACCTTC. It is translated as CASSDYRDRNYGYTF.